This paragraph reports one T cell receptor (beta chain). The record originates from a study of blood T cell repertoires in COVID-19. Study processing details: From reference gene primer amplification, estimates of nucleated cell counts were derived. Method: immunoSEQ multiplex PCR; TCRdb's copy keeps in-frame clones and lacks some. For V, J and clone size, that table is used; D and trimming come from the DNA. Of 58,000 or so clones listed, 74% are singletons. V gave up 0 bases and J gave up 1 base, with 3 bases separating them. The V gene's germline CDR1 is SGHDN and CDR2 FVKESK. This CDR3 is 13 amino acids long.

This TCR came from a woman at least 80 years old with acute or convalescent COVID-19. Input material: peripheral blood. The J gene is TRBJ1-1, the V gene TRBV14; D gene ambiguous. For the CDR3, the DNA is TGTGCCAGCAGCCAAGATCGGAACACTGAAGCTTTCTTT. Its translation: CASSQDRNTEAFF.